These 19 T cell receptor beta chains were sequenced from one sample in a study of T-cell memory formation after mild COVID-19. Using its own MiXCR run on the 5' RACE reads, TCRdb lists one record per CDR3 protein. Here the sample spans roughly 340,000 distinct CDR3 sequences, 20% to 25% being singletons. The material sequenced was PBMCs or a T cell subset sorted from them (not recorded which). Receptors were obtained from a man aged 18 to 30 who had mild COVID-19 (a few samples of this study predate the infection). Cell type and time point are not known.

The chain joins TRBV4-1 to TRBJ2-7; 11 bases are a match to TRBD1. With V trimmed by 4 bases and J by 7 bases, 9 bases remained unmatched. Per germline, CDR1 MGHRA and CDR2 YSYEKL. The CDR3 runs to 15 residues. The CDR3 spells CASSPRGTGGHEQYF. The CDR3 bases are TGCGCCAGCAGCCCACGGGGGACAGGGGGGCATGAGCAGTACTTC.

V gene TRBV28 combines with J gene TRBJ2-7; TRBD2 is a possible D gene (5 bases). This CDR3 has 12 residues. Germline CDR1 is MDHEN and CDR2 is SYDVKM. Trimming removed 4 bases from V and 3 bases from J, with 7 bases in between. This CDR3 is CASSWGDYEQYV. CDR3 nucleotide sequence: TGTGCCAGCAGTTGGGGAGACTACGAGCAGTACGTC.

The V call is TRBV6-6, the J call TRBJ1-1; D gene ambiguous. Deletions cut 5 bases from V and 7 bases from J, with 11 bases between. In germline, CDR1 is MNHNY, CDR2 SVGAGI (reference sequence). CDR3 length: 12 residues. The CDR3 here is CASSHYLREAFF. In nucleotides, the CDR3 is TGTGCCAGCAGTCACTACCTTCGTGAAGCTTTCTTT.

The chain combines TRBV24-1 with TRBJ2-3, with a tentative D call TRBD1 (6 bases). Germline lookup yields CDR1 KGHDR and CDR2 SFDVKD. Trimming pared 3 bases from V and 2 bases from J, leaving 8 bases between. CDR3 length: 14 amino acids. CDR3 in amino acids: CATSDHRVTDTQYF. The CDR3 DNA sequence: TGTGCCACCAGTGATCACAGGGTCACAGATACGCAGTATTTT.

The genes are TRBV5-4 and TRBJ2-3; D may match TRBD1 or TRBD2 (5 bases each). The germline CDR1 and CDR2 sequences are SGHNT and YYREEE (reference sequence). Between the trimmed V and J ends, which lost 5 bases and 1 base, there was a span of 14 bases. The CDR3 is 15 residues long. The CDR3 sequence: CASSHPGRRTDTQYF. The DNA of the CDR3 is TGTGCCAGCAGTCATCCGGGACGCCGCACAGATACGCAGTATTTT.

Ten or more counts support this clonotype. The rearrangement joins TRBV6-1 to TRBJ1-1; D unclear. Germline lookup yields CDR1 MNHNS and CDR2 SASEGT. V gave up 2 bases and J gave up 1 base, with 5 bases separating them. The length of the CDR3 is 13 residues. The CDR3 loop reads CASSESGNTEAFF. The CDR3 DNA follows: TGTGCCAGCAGTGAATCCGGGAACACTGAAGCTTTCTTT.

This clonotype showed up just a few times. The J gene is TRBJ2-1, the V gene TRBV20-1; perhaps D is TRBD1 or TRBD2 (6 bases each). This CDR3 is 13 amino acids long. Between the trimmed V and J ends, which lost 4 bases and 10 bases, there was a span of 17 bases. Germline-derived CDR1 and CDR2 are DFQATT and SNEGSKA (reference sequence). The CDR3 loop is CSAIGGEGWEQFF. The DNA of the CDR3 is TGCAGTGCTATCGGGGGCGAAGGCTGGGAGCAGTTCTTC.

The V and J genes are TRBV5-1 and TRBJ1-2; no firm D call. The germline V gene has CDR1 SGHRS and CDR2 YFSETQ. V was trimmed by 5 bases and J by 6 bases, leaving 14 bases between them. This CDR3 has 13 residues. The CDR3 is CASRWTEEDGYTF. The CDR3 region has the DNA TGCGCCAGCAGATGGACGGAGGAAGATGGCTACACCTTC.

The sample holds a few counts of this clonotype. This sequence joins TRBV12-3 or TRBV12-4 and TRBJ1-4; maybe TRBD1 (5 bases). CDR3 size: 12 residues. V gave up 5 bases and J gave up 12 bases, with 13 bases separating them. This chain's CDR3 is CASSDGGSELFF. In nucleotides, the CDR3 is TGTGCCAGCAGTGATGGGGGATCTGAACTGTTTTTT.

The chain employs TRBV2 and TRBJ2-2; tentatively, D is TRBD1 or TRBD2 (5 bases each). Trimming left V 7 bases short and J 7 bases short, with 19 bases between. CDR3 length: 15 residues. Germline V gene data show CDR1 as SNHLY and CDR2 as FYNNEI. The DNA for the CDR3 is TGTGCCAGCACCCTTTACGGGACCGCACACGGGGAGCTGTTTTTT. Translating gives CASTLYGTAHGELFF.

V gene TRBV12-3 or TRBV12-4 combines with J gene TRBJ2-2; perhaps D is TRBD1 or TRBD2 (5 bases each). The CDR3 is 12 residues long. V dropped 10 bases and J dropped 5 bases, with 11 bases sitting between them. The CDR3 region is CATPGATGELFF. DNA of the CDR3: TGTGCCACTCCCGGGGCGACCGGGGAGCTGTTTTTT.

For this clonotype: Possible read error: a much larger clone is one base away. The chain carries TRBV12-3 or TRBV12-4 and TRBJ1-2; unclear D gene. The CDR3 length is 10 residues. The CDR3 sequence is CSSSLNGYTF. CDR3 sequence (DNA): TGTTCCAGCAGTTTAAATGGCTACACCTTC.

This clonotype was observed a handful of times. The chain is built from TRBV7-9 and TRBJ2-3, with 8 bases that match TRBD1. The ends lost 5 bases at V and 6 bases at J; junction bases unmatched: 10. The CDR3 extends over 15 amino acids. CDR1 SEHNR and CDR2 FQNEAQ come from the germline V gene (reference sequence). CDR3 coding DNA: TGTGCCAGCAGCCCCCGGACAGGGATAGTGGATACGCAGTATTTT. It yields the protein CASSPRTGIVDTQYF.

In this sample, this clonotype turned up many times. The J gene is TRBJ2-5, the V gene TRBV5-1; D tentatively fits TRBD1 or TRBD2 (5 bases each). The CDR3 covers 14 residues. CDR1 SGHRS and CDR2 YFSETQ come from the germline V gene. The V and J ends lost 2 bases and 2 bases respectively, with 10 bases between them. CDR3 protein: CASSFGTAQETQYF. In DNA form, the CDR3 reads TGCGCCAGCAGCTTTGGGACCGCTCAAGAGACCCAGTACTTC.

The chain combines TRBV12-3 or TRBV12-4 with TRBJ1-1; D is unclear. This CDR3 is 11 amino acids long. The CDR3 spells CAVGVNTEAFF. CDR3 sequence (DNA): TGTGCAGTGGGAGTGAACACTGAAGCTTTCTTT.

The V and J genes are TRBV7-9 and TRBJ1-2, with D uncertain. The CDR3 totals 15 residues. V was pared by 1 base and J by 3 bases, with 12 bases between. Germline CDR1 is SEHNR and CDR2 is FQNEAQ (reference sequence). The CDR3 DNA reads TGTGCCAGCAGCTTAGAGGTGGGCAGCTACTATGGCTACACCTTC. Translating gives CASSLEVGSYYGYTF.

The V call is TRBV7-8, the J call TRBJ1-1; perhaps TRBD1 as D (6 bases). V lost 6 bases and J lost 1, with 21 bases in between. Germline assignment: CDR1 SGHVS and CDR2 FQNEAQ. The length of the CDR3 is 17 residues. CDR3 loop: CASSLGSGTNRNTEAFF. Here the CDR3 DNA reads TGTGCCAGCAGTCTAGGATCCGGGACAAACCGGAACACTGAAGCTTTCTTT.

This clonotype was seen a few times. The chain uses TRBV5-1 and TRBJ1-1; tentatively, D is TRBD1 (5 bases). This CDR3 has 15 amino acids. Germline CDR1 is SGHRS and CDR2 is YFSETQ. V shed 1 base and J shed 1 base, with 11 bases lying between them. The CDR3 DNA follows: TGCGCCAGCAGCTTGACAGGCTCAACGAACACTGAAGCTTTCTTT. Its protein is CASSLTGSTNTEAFF.

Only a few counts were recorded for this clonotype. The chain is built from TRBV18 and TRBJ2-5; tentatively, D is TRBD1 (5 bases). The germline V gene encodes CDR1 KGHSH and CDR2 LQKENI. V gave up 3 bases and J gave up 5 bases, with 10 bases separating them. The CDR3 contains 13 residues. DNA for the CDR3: TGTGCCAGCTCACCTAGACAGCCCGAGACCCAGTACTTC. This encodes CASSPRQPETQYF.